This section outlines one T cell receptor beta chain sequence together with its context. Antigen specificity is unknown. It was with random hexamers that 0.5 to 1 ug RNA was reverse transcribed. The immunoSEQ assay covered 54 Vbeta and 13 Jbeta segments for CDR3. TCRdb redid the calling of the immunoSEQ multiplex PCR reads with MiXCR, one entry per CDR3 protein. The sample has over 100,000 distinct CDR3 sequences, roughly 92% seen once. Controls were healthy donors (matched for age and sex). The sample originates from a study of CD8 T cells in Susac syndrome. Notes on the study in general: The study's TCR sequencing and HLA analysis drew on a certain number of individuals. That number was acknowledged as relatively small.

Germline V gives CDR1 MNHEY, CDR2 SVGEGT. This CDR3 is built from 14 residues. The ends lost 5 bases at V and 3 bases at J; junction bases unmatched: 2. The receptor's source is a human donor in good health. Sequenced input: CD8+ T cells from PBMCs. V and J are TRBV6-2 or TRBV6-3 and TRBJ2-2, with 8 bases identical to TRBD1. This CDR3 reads CASSDRGDTGELFF. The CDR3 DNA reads TGTGCCAGCAGTGACAGGGGTGACACCGGGGAGCTGTTTTTT.